This T cell receptor beta chain was captured by sequencing in a study of T cells after yellow fever vaccination. The sample holds many counts of this clonotype. Its matching antigen is unknown. Trimming stripped 5 bases from V and 4 bases from J, with 16 bases between. This CDR3 is built from 15 residues. The germline gives CDR1 SGHNT, CDR2 YENEEA. Template-switching 5'RACE yielded the TCR cDNA; a universal primer site and UMIs were added in the process. TCRdb re-called the 5' RACE reads with MiXCR, one entry per CDR3 protein. This table has under 400,000 distinct CDR3 sequences, around a tenth appearing once. Study-wide findings and caveats: After the booster, 95% to 98% of CD4 and around nine tenths of CD8 primary-response clones were re-detected. The study noted that FACS-sorted repertoires could contain abundant clonotypes contaminating from the bulk population.

Sequenced material: PBMCs, taken on the day of the first yellow fever vaccination. V usage is TRBV11-3 and J usage is TRBJ2-3; a possible D gene is TRBD2 (7 bases). The receptor's source is a man aged 18 to 30 who received the YFV17D yellow fever vaccine. Written as DNA, the CDR3 is TGTGCCAGCAGCCCACGGACGGGGGGCCCAGATACGCAGTATTTT. This translates into CASSPRTGGPDTQYF.